The present entry profiles one T cell receptor beta chain with its context. Its matching antigen is unknown. The assay was immunoSEQ multiplex PCR, and TCRdb's table has in-frame clones only and misses some. Of about 12,000 clones in the sample, 65% to 90% are singletons; the top ten hold 0.45% to 0.6%. This sample stems from a study of monozygotic twins with cystic fibrosis. General study findings and limits: J usage was most co-twin-similar in 8 of 16 pairs, V in 13.

V trimming: 5 bases; J trimming: 0 bases; junction bases outside the gene matches: 4. CDR3 length: 15 amino acids. CDR1 is MNHEY, CDR2 SMNVEV, per germline (reference sequence). The sequencing sample was made of blood. The genes are TRBV27 and TRBJ1-3, with TRBD1 matching 7 bases. The sequence was collected from a man aged 18-30 years with cystic fibrosis. As DNA, the CDR3 is TGTGCCAGCAGTCCGACAGGGTCCTCTGGAAACACCATATATTTT. Translation gives CASSPTGSSGNTIYF.